These 3 T cell receptor beta chains share one sample of origin, sequenced in a study of blood T cell repertoires in COVID-19. Profiling relied on immunoSEQ multiplex PCR, and the TCRdb table lists in-frame clones only, not all of them. The table includes 60,000 to 70,000 clones, 70% to 90% detected once. The sequencing input was peripheral blood. The receptors here all came from a middle-aged man with COVID-19, enrolled during active disease.

J is TRBJ2-1 and V is TRBV19, with D tentatively TRBD2 (5 bases). There are 16 residues in the CDR3. With 4 bases removed from V and 1 base from J, the gap between germline ends came to 14 bases. Germline V gives CDR1 LNHDA, CDR2 SQIVND (reference sequence). The CDR3 nucleotides are TGTGCCAGTAGTAGCCTTGAGCGGCCGTCCTACAATGAGCAGTTCTTC. It yields the protein CASSSLERPSYNEQFF. Combining the CDR3 with reference TRBV19 and TRBJ2-1 gives the whole variable domain DGGITQSPKYLFRKEGQNVTLSCEQNLNHDAMYWYRQDPGQGLRLIYYSQIVNDFQKGDIAEGYSVSREKKESFPLTVTSAQKNPTAFYLCASSSLERPSYNEQFFGPGTRLTVL.

V is TRBV6-5 and J is TRBJ1-6; 9 bases align to TRBD1. This CDR3 region has 14 residues. Germline-derived CDR1 and CDR2 are MNHEY and SVGAGI. The V and J ends lost 8 bases and 9 bases, in that order; junction bases with no gene match: 8. For the CDR3, the DNA is TGTGCCAGCCAGGACAGGGGAATAGGTTCACCCCTCCACTTT. The encoded protein is CASQDRGIGSPLHF.

This clone was picked up one time. The chain has TRBV19 and TRBJ2-5, with D unresolved. Between the trimmed V and J ends, which lost 3 bases and 2 bases, there was a span of 4 bases. CDR3 size: 12 residues. Germline V CDR1 and CDR2: LNHDA, SQIVND (reference sequence). This CDR3 is CASSMQQETQYF. CDR3 coding DNA: TGTGCCAGTAGTATGCAGCAAGAGACCCAGTACTTC.